Many counts were recorded for the clone carrying this T cell receptor (beta chain). Antigen unknown. Each cDNA held unique molecular identifiers, and template switching gave it a universal primer site. A single record per CDR3 protein comes from TCRdb applying MiXCR to the 5' RACE reads. The sample contains around 530,000 distinct CDR3 sequences, 13% to 15% of which appear only once. The data originate from a study of identical twins. Points from the study as a whole: For monozygotic twins, models underestimated out-of-frame TCR alpha sharing. Cross-sectional statistical analysis was relied on for the conclusions, without the same donors being followed. While abundant cord blood beta clonotypes carried fewer insertions, memory repertoires showed no such pattern.

These data were also reused for a study on yellow fever vaccine responses in identical twins.

The sample was CD4+ T cells sorted from blood. This sequence originates from a woman aged 18-29 years in good health.

The CDR3 DNA is TGCGCCAGCAGCTTGGCGGGGGCTAGCACAGATACGCAGTATTTT. This codes for CASSLAGASTDTQYF. The genes are TRBV5-1 and TRBJ2-3, with D perhaps given as TRBD1 or TRBD2 (6 bases each). This CDR3 spans 15 amino acids. Germline V gene data show CDR1 as SGHRS and CDR2 as YFSETQ. The V gene lost 0 bases and the J gene lost 0 bases, with 8 bases spanning the gap.